This is a list of T cell receptor beta chains from one sample in a study of blood T cell repertoires in COVID-19. Generated by immunoSEQ multiplex PCR, the TCRdb table keeps only in-frame clones and is missing some. The data show about 96,000 clones, 70% to 85% seen once. The sample was peripheral blood. The receptors stem from a woman between 55 and 75 years old with acute or convalescent COVID-19. Each CDR3 is given with its conserved first and last residue. A D gene is named only where the DNA matches it firmly. Clone size is given for some rows only: seen once, a few or many times, or a class if the clone is expanded.

clone size: .
V gene: TRBV29-1
J gene: TRBJ1-1
D gene: TRBD1
CDR3 length: 11
CDR3 protein: CSVETGGRAFF
CDR3 DNA: TGCAGCGTTGAAACAGGGGGTAGGGCTTTCTTT

clone size: .
V gene: TRBV5-1
J gene: TRBJ1-3
D gene: .
CDR3 length: 16
CDR3 protein: CASSTNLQGSGNTIYF
CDR3 DNA: TGCGCCAGCAGCACCAACTTACAGGGCTCTGGAAACACCATATATTTT

clone size: .
V gene: TRBV6-6
J gene: TRBJ1-5
D gene: TRBD1
CDR3 length: 15
CDR3 protein: CASRAGQGGNQPQHF
CDR3 DNA: TGTGCCAGCAGAGCCGGACAGGGAGGAAATCAGCCCCAGCATTTT

clone size: .
V gene: TRBV11-2
J gene: TRBJ2-5
D gene: TRBD1
CDR3 length: 17
CDR3 protein: CASSLGVTGGYQETQYF
CDR3 DNA: TGTGCCAGCAGCTTAGGGGTGACAGGGGGCTACCAAGAGACCCAGTACTTC

clone size: .
V gene: TRBV28
J gene: TRBJ1-2
D gene: TRBD1
CDR3 length: 15
CDR3 protein: CASSLLQGLGYGYTF
CDR3 DNA: TGTGCCAGCAGTTTATTACAGGGGCTCGGCTATGGCTACACCTTC

clone size: .
V gene: TRBV19
J gene: TRBJ2-5
D gene: .
CDR3 length: 14
CDR3 protein: CASSMGGRWETQYF
CDR3 DNA: TGTGCCAGTAGTATGGGAGGTAGATGGGAGACCCAGTACTTC

clone size: .
V gene: TRBV2
J gene: TRBJ2-5
D gene: .
CDR3 length: 13
CDR3 protein: CASTWSDQETQYF
CDR3 DNA: TGTGCCAGCACGTGGTCGGACCAAGAGACCCAGTACTTC

clone size: .
V gene: TRBV4-1
J gene: TRBJ2-5
D gene: .
CDR3 length: 15
CDR3 protein: CASSLTGTYQETQYF
CDR3 DNA: TGCGCCAGCAGCCTTACCGGGACTTACCAAGAGACCCAGTACTTC

clone size: .
V gene: TRBV7-9
J gene: TRBJ1-6
D gene: TRBD1
CDR3 length: 14
CDR3 protein: CASSLGQGGSPLHF
CDR3 DNA: TGTGCCAGCAGCTTAGGACAGGGAGGTTCACCCCTCCACTTT

clone size: once
V gene: TRBV28
J gene: TRBJ2-7
D gene: .
CDR3 length: 15
CDR3 protein: CASSFAGNGYYEQYF
CDR3 DNA: TGTGCCAGCAGTTTCGCCGGGAACGGGTACTACGAGCAGTACTTC